Many counts were recorded for the clone carrying this T cell receptor (beta chain). What it recognizes is unknown. Per germline, CDR1 LGHDT and CDR2 YNNKEL (reference sequence). This CDR3 is built from 16 residues. V was pared by 0 bases and J by 7 bases, with 10 bases of the junction left unmatched. Specified time point: newly diagnosed GD, antithyroid drugs for less than 3 months. RNA extracted from PBMCs served as the sequencing template. The authors drew patients from an endocrinology department in Xi'an, China. The data were obtained in a study of regulatory T cells in long-lasting Graves disease. Overall study: Antithyroid drug use was under 3 months in newly diagnosed Graves' patients.

Arm-PCR with iRepertoire HTBI primers amplified the CDR3 regions for these TCR beta libraries. MiXCR, run by TCRdb on the multiplex PCR reads, gives a single entry per CDR3 protein. The table shows approximately 480,000 distinct CDR3 sequences, with roughly 17% occurring only once. Findings and caveats of the study: The small sample size may have reduced accuracy.

These same data were also listed under a study on T cells in Graves' hyperthyroidism and ophthalmopathy. That study adds: Ophthalmopathy and stable hyperthyroidism were separated by a 13 V-J model.

Specimen: peripheral blood mononuclear cells (PBMCs), collected at new diagnosis, from a patient treated with antithyroid drugs. This clonotype was obtained from a middle-aged man with Graves disease. The V call is TRBV3-1, the J call TRBJ2-7; 9 nucleotides match TRBD2. CDR3 DNA: TGTGCCAGCAGCCAAGATCATTCCGGACTAGCGAGGGAGCAGTACTTC. Protein sequence: CASSQDHSGLAREQYF.